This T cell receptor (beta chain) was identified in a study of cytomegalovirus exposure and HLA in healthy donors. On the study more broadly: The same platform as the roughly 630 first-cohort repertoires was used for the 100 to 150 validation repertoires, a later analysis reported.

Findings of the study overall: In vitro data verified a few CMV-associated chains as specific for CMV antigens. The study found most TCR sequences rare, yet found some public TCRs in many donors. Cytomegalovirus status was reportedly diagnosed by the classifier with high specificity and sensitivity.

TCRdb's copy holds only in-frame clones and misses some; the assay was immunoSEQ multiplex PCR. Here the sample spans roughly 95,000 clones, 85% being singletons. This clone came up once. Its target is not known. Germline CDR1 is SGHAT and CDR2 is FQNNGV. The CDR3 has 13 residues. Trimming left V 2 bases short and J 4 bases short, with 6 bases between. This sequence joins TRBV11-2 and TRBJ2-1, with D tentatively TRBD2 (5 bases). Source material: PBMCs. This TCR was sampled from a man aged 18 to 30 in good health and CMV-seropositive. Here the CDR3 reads CASSLPGYNEQFF. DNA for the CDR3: TGTGCCAGCAGCTTACCGGGGTACAATGAGCAGTTCTTC.